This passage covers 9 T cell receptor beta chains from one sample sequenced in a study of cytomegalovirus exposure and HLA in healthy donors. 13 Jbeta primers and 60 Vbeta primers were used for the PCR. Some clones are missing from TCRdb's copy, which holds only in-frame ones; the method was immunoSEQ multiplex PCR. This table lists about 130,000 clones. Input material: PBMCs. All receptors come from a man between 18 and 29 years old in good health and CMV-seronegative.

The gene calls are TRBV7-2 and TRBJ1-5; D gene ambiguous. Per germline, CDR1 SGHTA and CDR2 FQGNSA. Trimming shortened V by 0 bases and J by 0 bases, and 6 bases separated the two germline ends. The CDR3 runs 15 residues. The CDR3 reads CASSLAQNSNQPQHF. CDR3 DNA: TGTGCCAGCAGCTTAGCCCAGAATAGCAATCAGCCCCAGCATTTT.

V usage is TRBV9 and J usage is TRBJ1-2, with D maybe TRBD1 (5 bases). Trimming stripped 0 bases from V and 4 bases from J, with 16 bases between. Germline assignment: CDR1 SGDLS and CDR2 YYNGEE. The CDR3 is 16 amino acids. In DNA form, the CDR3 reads TGTGCCAGCAGCGTAGGAGGAGACAGTTACTTCTATGGCTACACCTTC. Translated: CASSVGGDSYFYGYTF.

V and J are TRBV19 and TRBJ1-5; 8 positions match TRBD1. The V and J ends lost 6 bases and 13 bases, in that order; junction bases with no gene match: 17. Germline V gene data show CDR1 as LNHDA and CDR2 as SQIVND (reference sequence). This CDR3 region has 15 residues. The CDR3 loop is CASSDARRGTGGQHF. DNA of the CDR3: TGTGCCAGTAGCGACGCTAGAAGGGGGACAGGCGGACAGCATTTT.

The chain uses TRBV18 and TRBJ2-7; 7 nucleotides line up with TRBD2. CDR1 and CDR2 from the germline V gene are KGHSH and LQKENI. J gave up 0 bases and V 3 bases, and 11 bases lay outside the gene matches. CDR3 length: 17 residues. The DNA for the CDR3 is TGTGCCAGCTCACCCACCATGTGGGGCGGGAGCTCCTACGAGCAGTACTTC. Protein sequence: CASSPTMWGGSSYEQYF.

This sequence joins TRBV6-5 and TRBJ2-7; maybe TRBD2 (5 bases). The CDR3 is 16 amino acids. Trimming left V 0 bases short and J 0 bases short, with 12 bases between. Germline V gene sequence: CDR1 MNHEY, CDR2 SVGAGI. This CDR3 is CASSYSSAKSSYEQYF. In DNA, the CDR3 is TGTGCCAGCAGTTACTCTAGCGCTAAAAGCTCCTACGAGCAGTACTTC.

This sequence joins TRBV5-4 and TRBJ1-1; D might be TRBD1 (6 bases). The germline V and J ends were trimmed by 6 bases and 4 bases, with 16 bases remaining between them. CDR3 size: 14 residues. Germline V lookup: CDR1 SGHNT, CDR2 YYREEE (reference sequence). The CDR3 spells CASTERNRVTEAFF. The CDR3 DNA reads TGTGCCAGCACCGAGAGAAACAGGGTCACTGAAGCTTTCTTT. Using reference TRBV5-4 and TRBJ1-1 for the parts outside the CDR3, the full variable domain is ETGVTQSPTHLIKTRGQQVTLRCSSQSGHNTVSWYQQALGQGPQFIFQYYREEENGRGNFPPRFSGLQFPNYSSELNVNALELDDSALYLCASTERNRVTEAFFGQGTRLTVV.

This CDR3 is CASMTGLAGNNEQFF. DNA of the CDR3: TGTGCCAGTATGACGGGGCTAGCGGGCAACAATGAGCAGTTCTTC. The V call is TRBV11-1, the J call TRBJ2-1; TRBD2 matches 8 bases. From germline, CDR1 is SGHAT and CDR2 FQDESV (reference sequence). The CDR3 is 15 residues long. Trimming cost V 9 bases and J 5 bases; bases outside gene matches: 12.

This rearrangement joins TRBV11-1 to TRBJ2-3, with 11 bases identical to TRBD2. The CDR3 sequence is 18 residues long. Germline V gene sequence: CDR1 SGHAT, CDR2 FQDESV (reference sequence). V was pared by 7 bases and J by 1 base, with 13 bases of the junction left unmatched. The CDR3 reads CASTLGLAVSRGTDTQYF. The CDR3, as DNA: TGTGCCAGCACCCTGGGACTAGCGGTCTCGAGGGGCACAGATACGCAGTATTTT.

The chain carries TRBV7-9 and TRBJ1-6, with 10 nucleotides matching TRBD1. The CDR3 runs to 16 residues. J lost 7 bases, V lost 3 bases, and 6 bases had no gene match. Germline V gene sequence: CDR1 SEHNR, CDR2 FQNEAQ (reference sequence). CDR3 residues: CASSFAGTGENSPLHF. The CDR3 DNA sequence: TGTGCCAGCAGCTTCGCCGGGACAGGGGAAAATTCACCCCTCCACTTT.